This TCR beta chain originates from a study of OX40 agonist ivuxolimab in advanced cancers. Here immunoSEQ multiplex PCR was the method, and the copy in TCRdb shows in-frame clones only, minus some. This table holds under 50,000 clones, approximately 90% found once. A word on this clone: Antigen unknown.

Per germline, CDR1 SEHNR and CDR2 FQNEAQ (reference sequence). There are 14 residues in the CDR3. V lost 4 bases to trimming and J lost 3 bases; unmatched junction nucleotides: 1. Study observations and caveats: Partial responders at 0.1-3.0 mg/kg showed near-lowest clonal expansion. Expanded peripheral T-cell antigen specificity went undetermined.

The chain recombines TRBV7-9 with TRBJ2-3; 10 nucleotides align to TRBD1. The sequencing used CD4+ or CD8+ T cells sorted from blood, collected in a trial of the OX40 agonist ivuxolimab. The TCR originated in an adult with an advanced solid tumor such as melanoma, head and neck, liver or kidney cancer. This CDR3 reads CASSSGQGTDTQYF. CDR3 DNA: TGTGCCAGCAGCTCGGGACAGGGGACAGATACGCAGTATTTT.